These T cell receptor beta chains were read from a single sample in a study of post-analysis software for immune sequencing data. TCRdb processed the PCR reads anew with MiXCR; each CDR3 protein has one entry. The sample contains about 430,000 distinct CDR3 sequences, about 39% of which appear only once. Material: blood. The receptors derive from a girl aged 2 to 10 with multiple sclerosis. CDR3s include the opening cysteine and the closing phenylalanine or tryptophan. D genes are given only for firm matches. Size values are once, few and many counts, or a class for expanded clones, and some rows have none.

>TRBV12-3/TRBV12-4|.|TRBJ1-2|.
CASSRRLMNYGYTF
TGTGCCAGCAGTCGGAGACTGATGAACTATGGCTACACCTTC
>TRBV5-1|.|TRBJ2-3|.
CASSLVPNTDTQYF
TGCGCCAGCAGCTTGGTTCCCAACACAGATACGCAGTATTTT
>TRBV28|.|TRBJ1-2|.
CASFPPPGLYGYTF
TGTGCCAGCTTCCCGCCCCCGGGACTCTATGGCTACACCTTC
>TRBV9|.|TRBJ2-7|.
CASSVAPRDGQYF
TGTGCCAGCAGTGTGGCTCCTCGGGACGGGCAGTACTTC
>TRBV7-9|.|TRBJ2-1|.
CASSTSNEQFF
TGTGCCAGCAGTACGAGCAATGAGCAGTTCTTC
>TRBV7-2|.|TRBJ2-3|TRBD2
CASRPSGVSTDTQYF
TGTGCCAGCAGACCAAGCGGGGTTAGCACAGATACGCAGTATTTT
>TRBV25-1|.|TRBJ2-5|TRBD1
CASSEFGTGGNEQYF
TGTGCCAGCAGTGAATTCGGGACAGGGGGCAATGAGCAGTACTTC
>TRBV5-1|.|TRBJ1-1|.
CASSLGLGRRVNTEAFF
TGCGCCAGCAGCTTGGGTCTGGGGAGGAGGGTGAACACTGAAGCTTTCTTT
>TRBV12-3/TRBV12-4|.|TRBJ1-5|.
CASSLGRPPQHF
TGTGCCAGCAGTTTGGGAAGGCCGCCCCAGCATTTT
>TRBV4-2|.|TRBJ2-7|.
CASSQDIRSSYEQYF
TGTGCCAGCAGCCAAGATATCCGGAGCTCCTACGAGCAGTACTTC
>TRBV12-3/TRBV12-4|few|TRBJ2-7|.
CASSVSLATHEQYF
TGTGCCAGCAGTGTGAGCCTAGCAACTCACGAGCAGTACTTC
>TRBV20-1|.|TRBJ2-1|.
CSARDLSGVLGDEQFF
TGCAGTGCTAGAGATCTCTCGGGGGTATTGGGGGATGAGCAGTTCTTC
>TRBV28|.|TRBJ2-7|.
CASSFRVSYEQYF
TGTGCCAGCAGTTTTAGGGTATCCTACGAGCAGTACTTC
>TRBV28|.|TRBJ2-7|.
CASSSSWTASYEQYF
TGTGCCAGCAGCTCCTCCTGGACAGCGTCCTACGAGCAGTACTTC
>TRBV7-2|.|TRBJ2-7|.
CASSLEFTYEQYF
TGTGCCAGCAGCTTAGAATTCACCTACGAGCAGTACTTC
>TRBV29-1|few|TRBJ2-1|TRBD2
CSVRTSGGSPSYNEQFF
TGCAGCGTGCGGACTAGCGGGGGGTCCCCCTCCTACAATGAGCAGTTCTTC
>TRBV5-6|.|TRBJ2-6|.
CASSLDTGSGANVLTF
TGTGCCAGCAGCTTGGACACAGGTTCGGGGGCCAACGTCCTGACTTTC
>TRBV7-6|.|TRBJ2-3|TRBD2
CASSRKPPAAGEIDTQYF
TGTGCCAGCAGCCGCAAGCCTCCCGCAGCGGGAGAAATAGATACGCAGTATTTT
>TRBV12-3/TRBV12-4|.|TRBJ2-3|.
CASSSLARTTDTQYF
TGTGCCAGCAGTTCCTTGGCCAGAACCACAGATACGCAGTATTTT
>TRBV20-1|few|TRBJ2-7|TRBD1
CRAQGVRPSSYEQYF
TGCAGGGCCCAGGGGGTACGTCCGAGCTCCTACGAGCAGTACTTC
>TRBV4-3|few|TRBJ2-3|.
CASSQGVTPSTDTQYF
TGCGCCAGCAGCCAAGGAGTCACACCTAGCACAGATACGCAGTATTTT
>TRBV7-9|.|TRBJ1-6|TRBD1
CASSPTGGAWNSPLHF
TGTGCCAGCAGCCCGACAGGGGGCGCGTGGAATTCACCCCTCCACTTT
>TRBV6-5|.|TRBJ2-3|TRBD1
CASSRGQPDTDTQYF
TGTGCCAGCAGCCGGGGACAGCCTGACACAGATACGCAGTATTTT
>TRBV5-1|.|TRBJ2-5|.
CASSLVARRGNEQYF
TGCGCCAGCAGCTTGGTAGCCCGTAGAGGCAATGAGCAGTACTTC
>TRBV10-3|.|TRBJ2-7|.
CATRPERDSYEQYF
TGTGCCACCAGGCCAGAGAGGGACTCCTACGAGCAGTACTTC
>TRBV10-1|.|TRBJ2-7|.
CASSDRAAGLYEQYF
TGCGCCAGCAGTGATCGGGCGGCCGGATTATACGAGCAGTACTTC
>TRBV18|.|TRBJ2-7|TRBD1
CASSRGQGTYEQYF
TGTGCCAGCTCAAGGGGACAGGGGACCTACGAGCAGTACTTC
>TRBV20-1|.|TRBJ1-6|TRBD1
CSAKSGTGGSPLHF
TGCAGTGCTAAAAGTGGGACAGGGGGATCACCCCTCCACTTT
>TRBV6-1|.|TRBJ1-5|.
CASSVRYSNQPQHF
TGTGCCAGCAGTGTGAGGTATAGCAATCAGCCCCAGCATTTT
>TRBV19|.|TRBJ2-4|TRBD1
CASGQAVIAKNIQYF
TGTGCCAGCGGACAGGCCGTTATAGCCAAAAACATTCAGTACTTC
>TRBV29-1|few|TRBJ1-2|.
CSVVMGADYGYTF
TGCAGCGTTGTGATGGGGGCGGACTATGGCTACACCTTC
>TRBV5-4|few|TRBJ2-1|.
CASSTGTAISYNEQFF
TGTGCCAGCAGCACCGGGACCGCTATCTCCTACAATGAGCAGTTCTTC
>TRBV5-1|many|TRBJ2-3|TRBD2
CASSRLAGTDTQYF
TGCGCCAGCAGCCGACTAGCAGGGACAGATACGCAGTATTTT
>TRBV9|.|TRBJ2-5|.
CASSAAGGVEETQYF
TGTGCCAGCAGCGCCGCCGGAGGGGTTGAAGAGACCCAGTACTTC
>TRBV4-3|.|TRBJ1-2|TRBD1
CASSQDESLVQGFVDGYTF
TGCGCCAGCAGCCAAGACGAGTCCCTCGTACAGGGGTTTGTGGATGGCTACACCTTC
>TRBV5-1|once|TRBJ1-2|TRBD1
CASSSPGTDYGYTF
TGCGCCAGCAGCTCCCCCGGGACAGACTATGGCTACACCTTC
>TRBV20-1|.|TRBJ2-7|TRBD1
CSAIPGTAEQYF
TGCAGTGCGATCCCCGGGACAGCCGAGCAGTACTTC
>TRBV7-2|.|TRBJ2-7|TRBD1
CASSLRGTPYEQYF
TGTGCCAGCAGCCTCAGGGGGACCCCCTACGAGCAGTACTTC
>TRBV6-5|.|TRBJ2-7|TRBD1
CATKQQGPPSYEQYF
TGTGCCACCAAGCAACAGGGGCCCCCTTCCTACGAGCAGTACTTC
>TRBV20-1|once|TRBJ2-4|.
CSASYRAAAKNIQYF
TGCAGTGCCAGCTACAGGGCGGCAGCCAAAAACATTCAGTACTTC
>TRBV7-2|.|TRBJ2-7|TRBD2
CASSPSGLAGAWGEQYF
TGTGCCAGCAGCCCTTCCGGGCTAGCGGGAGCATGGGGGGAGCAGTACTTC
>TRBV6-5|few|TRBJ1-2|.
CASSYTAGDYGYTF
TGTGCCAGCAGTTACACGGCAGGGGACTATGGCTACACCTTC